This TCR beta chain was observed in a study of shared clonotypes between healthy human individuals. Study-level results: For sorted subsets, rarefaction showed incomplete sequencing despite large depth. Estimated richness values were generally larger in naive subsets than in memory subsets. Approximately 5% was the fraction of naive CD4 clonotypes found shared across several donors.

J lost 7 bases, V lost 1 base, and 17 bases had no gene match. Germline values: CDR1 GTSNPN, CDR2 SVGIG (reference sequence). This CDR3 is 17 amino acids long. The test was conducted at deep level. This table comes from immunoSEQ multiplex PCR, and its TCRdb copy is limited to in-frame clones, with some not included. The data show roughly 220,000 clones, about 69% seen once. This clone was seen more than once but under ten times. The antigen is not known. Sample: memory CD4+ T cells sorted from blood. Subset noted: CD45RA-negative fraction. V gene TRBV30 combines with J gene TRBJ2-3, with TRBD2 matching over 7 bases. The TCR sequence derives from a young man in good health. CDR3: CAWSGDRLRSGIYTQYF. Written as DNA, the CDR3 is TGTGCCTGGAGTGGAGACCGGTTGCGGAGCGGGATTTATACGCAGTATTTT.